This TCR beta chain was identified during a study of blood T cell repertoires in COVID-19. On the study more broadly: Specimens from acute and convalescent COVID-19 originated in the United States, Italy and Spain. Nucleic acid was either cDNA or gDNA, and it came from T cells, B-cell-depleted T cells, or PBMCs.

The CDR3 has 11 residues. In germline, CDR1 is GTSNPN, CDR2 SVGIG (reference sequence). In the case of this clone: At one of its ends the junction is not consistent with the germline gene, which may arise from a read error.

Study members were between 18 and 89 years old and lived in 24 US regions. Source study methods: Reference gene primer amplification gave nucleated cell count estimates. Measured with immunoSEQ multiplex PCR; TCRdb has only the in-frame clones, and not every one. D and trimming were read from the DNA, whereas the V and J calls and clone size are those reported in that table. In the table there are a few hundred thousand clones, 91% of which are singletons. The chain joins TRBV30 to TRBJ2-3, with 8 bases identical to TRBD2. Sequencing was done on a sample of PBMCs or T cells enriched from blood (not recorded which). The sequence was collected from a human donor in a cohort exposed to, infected with or recovered from COVID-19 (not recorded which). The donor label of this sample is uncertain. The CDR3 bases are TGTGCCTGGAGTTGGCGGGGGGAGCCAGTTTTT. Its translation: CAWSWRGEPVF.